A selection of T cell receptor beta chains follows, all from one sample in a study of OX40 agonist ivuxolimab in advanced cancers. Repertoires were generated with immunoSEQ multiplex PCR, while TCRdb's copy carries only in-frame clones and drops some. The table has some 30,000 clones, 85% to 90% seen once. Material: CD4+ or CD8+ T cells sorted from blood, obtained in a trial of the OX40 agonist ivuxolimab. These receptor sequences come from an adult with an advanced solid tumor such as melanoma, head and neck, liver or kidney cancer. The CDR3 runs from the conserved cysteine through the conserved F or W. The D gene is left open where the match is weak. Rows give clone size only sometimes, using once, few, many, or a class for an expanded clone.

>-|TRBV15|-|TRBJ2-1
TGTGCCACCGGACGGAGTTTGTCGGTAAACTCCTACAATGAGCAGTTCTTC
CATGRSLSVNSYNEQFF
>-|TRBV4-1|-|TRBJ1-5
TGCGCCAGCACCCAGGCCCCTTGGAGGAACAATCAGCCCCAGCATTTT
CASTQAPWRNNQPQHF
>-|TRBV9|-|TRBJ2-7
TGTGCCAGCAGCGTAGACGGGAGCGTCTACGAGCAGTACTTC
CASSVDGSVYEQYF
>TRBD2|TRBV2|-|TRBJ2-4
TGTGCCAGCACCCGGGAGGACAAAAACATTCAGTACTTC
CASTREDKNIQYF
>-|TRBV5-6|-|TRBJ2-2
TGTGCCAGCAGCTTGGCCGGCACTAGGCCAGAAAGGAACACCGGGGAGCTGTTTTTT
CASSLAGTRPERNTGELFF
>TRBD1|TRBV19|-|TRBJ2-2
TGTGCCAGTAGTATGTTGGGGCCAGGGGGCAACACCGGGGAGCTGTTTTTT
CASSMLGPGGNTGELFF
>-|TRBV21-1|-|TRBJ2-1
TGTGCCAGCAGCAAAGGGCCAGTTCATAGCTACGATGAGCAGTTCTTC
CASSKGPVHSYDEQFF
>-|TRBV14|-|TRBJ2-7
TGTGCCAGCAGCCACTGGGAACCCTCGGGGGAGCAGTACTTC
CASSHWEPSGEQYF
>TRBD1|TRBV7-3|-|TRBJ2-7
TGTGCCAGCAGCTTACCGGGACAGACCTACGAGCAGTACTTC
CASSLPGQTYEQYF
>TRBD1|TRBV9|-|TRBJ1-2
TGTGCCAGCAGCGCCACAGGGGGCGCGTGGTATGGCTACACCTTC
CASSATGGAWYGYTF
>-|TRBV6-1|once|TRBJ2-1
TGTGCCAGCAGTGAGTGGTCTTACAATGAGCAGTTCTTC
CASSEWSYNEQFF
>-|TRBV27|-|TRBJ2-7
TGTGCCAGCAGTTTAGGGTTCGGGGGACGGAGCGAGCAGTACTTC
CASSLGFGGRSEQYF
>-|TRBV6-1|-|TRBJ2-7
TGTGCCAGCAATCCGCAGGGGAGAGGCTACGAGCAGTACTTC
CASNPQGRGYEQYF
>-|TRBV28|-|TRBJ2-5
TGTGCCAGCAGTTTAGACAGCTCGGGACTTGAGACCCAGTACTTC
CASSLDSSGLETQYF
>-|TRBV4-1|-|TRBJ1-1
TGCGCCAGCAGCCAGCAAATCAGGGGAGACACTGAAGCTTTCTTT
CASSQQIRGDTEAFF
>-|TRBV9|-|TRBJ1-4
TGTGCCAGCAGCGTAGGTGGGACGCTTGAAAAACTGTTTTTT
CASSVGGTLEKLFF
>-|TRBV7-9|-|TRBJ2-3
TGTGCCAGCAGCGGTCGGGAAGATACGCAGTATTTT
CASSGREDTQYF
>-|TRBV12-2|-|TRBJ1-2
TGTGCAAGTCGCCTAGGGACAGTTGGCTACACCTTC
CASRLGTVGYTF
>-|TRBV27|-|TRBJ2-3
TGTGCCAGCAGTCCCTACCGAGGCTCAGATACGCAGTATTTT
CASSPYRGSDTQYF
>TRBD1|TRBV5-5|-|TRBJ1-5
TGTGCCAGCAGCTTAGGAGACAGGGGTGCTCAGCCCCAGCATTTT
CASSLGDRGAQPQHF
>TRBD2|TRBV28|few|TRBJ2-1
TGTGCCAGCAGCCTACTAGCGGCCCTCATCTACAATGAGCAGTTCTTC
CASSLLAALIYNEQFF
>-|TRBV27|-|TRBJ1-5
TGTGCCAGCAGCCATTATCAGCCCCAGCATTTT
CASSHYQPQHF
>-|TRBV19|-|TRBJ1-2
TGTGCCAGTAGTATACTGCCCATCGATGGCTACACCTTC
CASSILPIDGYTF
>-|TRBV7-2|-|TRBJ1-3
TGTGCCAGCAGCCCCAGCCCTGGAAACACCATATATTTT
CASSPSPGNTIYF
>-|TRBV27|-|TRBJ1-1
TGTGCCAGCAGTCCCTGGGAGGCAGGAACTGAAGCTTTCTTT
CASSPWEAGTEAFF
>TRBD2|TRBV7-3|-|TRBJ2-3
TGTGCCAGCAGCTTAACTGGCGGGAGGACAGATACGCAGTATTTT
CASSLTGGRTDTQYF
>TRBD1|TRBV2|-|TRBJ2-7
TGTGCCAGCGTTAGACAGGGGGCTTACGAGCAGTACTTC
CASVRQGAYEQYF
>-|TRBV5-6|-|TRBJ2-5
TGTGCCAGCAGCTTTATTTCAGATGAAGAGACCCAGTACTTC
CASSFISDEETQYF
>-|TRBV19|-|TRBJ1-1
TGTGCCAGTAGGGTGTCTCACCAGGTTATTGACACTGAAGCTTTCTTT
CASRVSHQVIDTEAFF